This T cell receptor (beta chain) was captured in a study of blood T cells in healthy people across ages. About the study: The capture of about one barcoded beta molecule per two T cells was achieved by template switching.

With a J-beta primer mix and a sample-barcoded 5' primer, a second PCR ran 7 to 11 cycles. MiXCR was run by TCRdb on the 5' RACE reads, yielding one entry per CDR3 protein. The sample carries about 1,400,000 distinct CDR3 sequences, roughly 40% recorded once. Per germline, CDR1 SEHNR and CDR2 FQNEAQ (reference sequence). This CDR3 is 14 amino acids long. Overall study results and limits: Higher diversity, along with more naive CD4+ cells, distinguished long-lived donors from aged donors. Reliance upon unsorted PBMCs precluded definitive naive versus antigen-experienced comparison.

As for this clonotype: Antigen: not known. At one end the junction does not follow the germline gene, possibly because of a read error.

This TCR was sampled from a woman between 18 and 29 years old in good health. Sequencing was carried out using blood. The rearrangement links TRBV7-9 to TRBJ2-3, with D unclear. The CDR3 region has the DNA TGTGCTAGCAGCTTAGAAATCAGCACAGATACGCAGTATTTT. It encodes CASSLEISTDTQYF.